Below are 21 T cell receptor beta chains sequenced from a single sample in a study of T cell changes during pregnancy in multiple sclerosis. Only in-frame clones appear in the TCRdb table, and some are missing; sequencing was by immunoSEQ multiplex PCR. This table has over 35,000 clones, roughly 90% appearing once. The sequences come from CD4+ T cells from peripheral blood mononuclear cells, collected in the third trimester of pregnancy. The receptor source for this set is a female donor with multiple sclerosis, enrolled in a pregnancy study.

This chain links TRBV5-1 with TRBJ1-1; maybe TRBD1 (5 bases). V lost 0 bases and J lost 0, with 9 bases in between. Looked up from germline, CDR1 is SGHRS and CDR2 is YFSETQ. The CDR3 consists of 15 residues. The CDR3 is CASSLAAGMNTEAFF. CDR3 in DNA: TGCGCCAGCAGCTTGGCCGCAGGGATGAACACTGAAGCTTTCTTT.

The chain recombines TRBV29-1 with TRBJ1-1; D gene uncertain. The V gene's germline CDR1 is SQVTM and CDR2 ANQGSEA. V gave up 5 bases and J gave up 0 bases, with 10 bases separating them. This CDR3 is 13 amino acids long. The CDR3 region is CSVMEAMNTEAFF. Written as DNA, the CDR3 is TGCAGCGTTATGGAGGCCATGAACACTGAAGCTTTCTTT.

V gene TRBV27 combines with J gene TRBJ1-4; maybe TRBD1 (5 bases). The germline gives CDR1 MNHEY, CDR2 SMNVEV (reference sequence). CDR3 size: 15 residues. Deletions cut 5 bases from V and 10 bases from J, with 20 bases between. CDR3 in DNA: TGTGCCAGCAGTCCCTCCCGCAGGGATTCCGCAAAACTGTTTTTT. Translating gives CASSPSRRDSAKLFF.

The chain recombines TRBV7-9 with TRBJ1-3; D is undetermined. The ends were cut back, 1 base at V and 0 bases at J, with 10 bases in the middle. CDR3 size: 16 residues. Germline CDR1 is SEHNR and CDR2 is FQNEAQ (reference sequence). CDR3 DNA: TGTGCCAGCAGCTTAGGGTCTCGGGGCTCTGGAAACACCATATATTTT. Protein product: CASSLGSRGSGNTIYF.

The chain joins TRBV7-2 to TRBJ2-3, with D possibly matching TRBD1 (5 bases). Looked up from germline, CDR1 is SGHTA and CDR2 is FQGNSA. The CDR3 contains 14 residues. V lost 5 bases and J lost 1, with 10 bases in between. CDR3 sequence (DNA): TGTGCCAGCAGCCCTCAGACAGGCACAGATACGCAGTATTTT. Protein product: CASSPQTGTDTQYF.

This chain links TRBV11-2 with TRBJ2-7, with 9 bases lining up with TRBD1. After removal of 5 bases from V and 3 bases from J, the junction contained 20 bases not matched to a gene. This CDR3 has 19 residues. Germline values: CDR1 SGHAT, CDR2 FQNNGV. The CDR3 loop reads CASSPMRRDRELPGYEQYF. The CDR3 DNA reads TGTGCCAGCAGCCCAATGCGCCGGGACAGGGAATTACCTGGCTACGAGCAGTACTTC.

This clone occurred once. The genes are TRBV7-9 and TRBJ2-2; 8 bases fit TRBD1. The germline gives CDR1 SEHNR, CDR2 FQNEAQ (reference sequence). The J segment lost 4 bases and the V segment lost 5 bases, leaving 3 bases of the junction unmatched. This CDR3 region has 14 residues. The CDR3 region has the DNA TGTGCCAGCAGCCCGACAGGGGTCACCGGGGAGCTGTTTTTT. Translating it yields CASSPTGVTGELFF.

CDR3 loop: CASSLQGWSGELFF. In nucleotides, the CDR3 is TGTGCCAGCAGCTTACAGGGTTGGAGCGGGGAGCTGTTTTTT. The chain links TRBV11-3 to TRBJ2-2, with D tentatively TRBD1 (5 bases). This CDR3 has 14 residues. V lost 2 bases to trimming and J lost 7 bases, with 11 bases between them. Germline V gene data show CDR1 as SGHNT and CDR2 as YENEEA.

CDR3 amino acids: CASSTGDRSTDTQYF. The CDR3 DNA sequence: TGTGCCAGCAGCACCGGGGACAGGAGCACAGATACGCAGTATTTT. The genes are TRBV5-4 and TRBJ2-3; TRBD1 matches 8 bases. CDR3 length: 15 amino acids. The trim removed 4 bases at V and 0 bases at J, leaving 4 bases unmatched. CDR1 is SGHNT, CDR2 YYREEE, per germline (reference sequence).

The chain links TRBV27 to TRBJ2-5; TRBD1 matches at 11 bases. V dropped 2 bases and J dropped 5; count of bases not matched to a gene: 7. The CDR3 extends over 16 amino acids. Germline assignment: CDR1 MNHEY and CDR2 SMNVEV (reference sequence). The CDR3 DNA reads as TGTGCCAGCAGTTTAATGGGACAGGGGGTCCTCGAGACCCAGTACTTC. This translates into CASSLMGQGVLETQYF.

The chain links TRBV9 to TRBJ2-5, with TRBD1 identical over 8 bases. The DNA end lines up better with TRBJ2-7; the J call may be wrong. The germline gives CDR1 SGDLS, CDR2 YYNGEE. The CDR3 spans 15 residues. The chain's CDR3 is CASSVGGDRLYEQYF. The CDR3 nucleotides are TGTGCCAGCAGCGTAGGGGGGGACAGGCTATACGAGCAGTACTTC.

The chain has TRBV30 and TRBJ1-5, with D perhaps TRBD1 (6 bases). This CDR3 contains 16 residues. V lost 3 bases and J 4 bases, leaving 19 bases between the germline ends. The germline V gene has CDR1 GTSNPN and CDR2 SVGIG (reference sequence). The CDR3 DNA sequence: TGTGCCTGGAGGCCTAACACAGGAAGGGGGAATCAGCCCCAGCATTTT. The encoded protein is CAWRPNTGRGNQPQHF.

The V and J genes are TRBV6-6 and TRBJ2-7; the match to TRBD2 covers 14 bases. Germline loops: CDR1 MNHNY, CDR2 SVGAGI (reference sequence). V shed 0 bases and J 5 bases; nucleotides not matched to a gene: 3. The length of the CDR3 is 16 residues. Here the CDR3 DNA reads TGTGCCAGCAGTTACTCCGGGACTAGCGGGAGAAACGAGCAGTACTTC. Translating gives CASSYSGTSGRNEQYF.

The CDR3: CASSKGGRDEQYF. The DNA for the CDR3 is TGTGCCAGCAGCAAGGGAGGGAGGGACGAGCAGTACTTC. The rearrangement joins TRBV5-4 to TRBJ2-7, with 7 positions matching TRBD2. CDR3 length: 13 amino acids. CDR1 is SGHNT, CDR2 YYREEE, per germline (reference sequence). V was pared by 4 bases and J by 5 bases, with 6 bases of the junction left unmatched.

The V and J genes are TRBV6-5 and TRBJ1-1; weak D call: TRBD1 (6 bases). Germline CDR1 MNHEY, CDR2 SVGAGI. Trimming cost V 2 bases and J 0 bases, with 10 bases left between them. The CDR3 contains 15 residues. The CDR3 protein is CASSYGQTMNTEAFF. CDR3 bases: TGTGCCAGCAGTTACGGACAGACTATGAACACTGAAGCTTTCTTT.

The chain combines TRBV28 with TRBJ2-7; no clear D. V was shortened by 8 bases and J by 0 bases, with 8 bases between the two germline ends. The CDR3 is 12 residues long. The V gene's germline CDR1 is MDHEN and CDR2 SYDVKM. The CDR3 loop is CASGPGSYEQYF. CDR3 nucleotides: TGTGCCAGCGGGCCTGGCTCCTACGAGCAGTACTTC.

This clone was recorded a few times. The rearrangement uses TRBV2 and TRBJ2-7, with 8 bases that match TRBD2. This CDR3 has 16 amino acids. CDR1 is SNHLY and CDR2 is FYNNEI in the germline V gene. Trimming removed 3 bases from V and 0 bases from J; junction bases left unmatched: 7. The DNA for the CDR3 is TGTGCCAGCAGTGAGAGTACTAGCGGAAGCTCCTACGAGCAGTACTTC. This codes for CASSESTSGSSYEQYF.

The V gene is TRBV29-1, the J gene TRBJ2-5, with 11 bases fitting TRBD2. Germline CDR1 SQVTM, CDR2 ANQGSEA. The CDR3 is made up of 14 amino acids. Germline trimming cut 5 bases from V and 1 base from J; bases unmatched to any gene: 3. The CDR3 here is CSVSLAGGQETQYF. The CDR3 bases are TGCAGCGTTAGCCTAGCGGGGGGCCAAGAGACCCAGTACTTC.

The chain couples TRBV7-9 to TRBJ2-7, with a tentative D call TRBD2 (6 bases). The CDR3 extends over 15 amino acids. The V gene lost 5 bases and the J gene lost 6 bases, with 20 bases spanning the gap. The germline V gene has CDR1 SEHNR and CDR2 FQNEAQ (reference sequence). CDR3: CASSPLSTSKLEQYF. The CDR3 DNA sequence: TGTGCCAGCAGCCCGCTAAGTACTAGCAAGCTCGAGCAGTACTTC. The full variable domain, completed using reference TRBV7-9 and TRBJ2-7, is DTGVSQNPRHKITKRGQNVTFRCDPISEHNRLYWYRQTLGQGPEFLTYFQNEAQLEKSRLLSDRFSAERPKGSFSTLEIQRTEQGDSAMYLCASSPLSTSKLEQYFGPGTRLTVT.

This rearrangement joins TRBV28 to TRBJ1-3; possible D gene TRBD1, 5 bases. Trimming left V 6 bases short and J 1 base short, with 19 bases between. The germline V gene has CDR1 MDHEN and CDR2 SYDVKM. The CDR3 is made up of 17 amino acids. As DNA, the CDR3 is TGTGCCAGCAGCGCGGATTCAGGGATCGGGTCTGGAAACACCATATATTTT. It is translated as CASSADSGIGSGNTIYF. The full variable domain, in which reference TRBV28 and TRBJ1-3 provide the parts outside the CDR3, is DVKVTQSSRYLVKRTGEKVFLECVQDMDHENMFWYRQDPGLGLRLIYFSYDVKMKEKGDIPEGYSVSREKKERFSLILESASTNQTSMYLCASSADSGIGSGNTIYFGEGSWLTVV.

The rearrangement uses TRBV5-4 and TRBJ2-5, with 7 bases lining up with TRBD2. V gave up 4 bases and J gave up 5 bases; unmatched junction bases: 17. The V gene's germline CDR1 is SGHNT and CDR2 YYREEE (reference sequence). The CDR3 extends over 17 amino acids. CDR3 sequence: CASSPISSVGGMETQYF. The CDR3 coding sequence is TGTGCCAGCAGCCCTATCAGTTCGGTGGGGGGGATGGAGACCCAGTACTTC. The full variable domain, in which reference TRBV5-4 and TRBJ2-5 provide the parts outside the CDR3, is ETGVTQSPTHLIKTRGQQVTLRCSSQSGHNTVSWYQQALGQGPQFIFQYYREEENGRGNFPPRFSGLQFPNYSSELNVNALELDDSALYLCASSPISSVGGMETQYFGPGTRLLVL.